The 4 T cell receptor beta chains below all came from one sample that was sequenced in a study of blood T cells in healthy people across ages. Together with a sample-barcoded 5' primer, a J-beta primer mix was included in a second PCR lasting roughly 6 to 12 cycles. TCRdb re-called the 5' RACE reads with MiXCR, one entry per CDR3 protein. The sample records some 890,000 distinct CDR3 sequences, around 29% being singletons. The same sample was also studied in work on T cells of mothers and their children.

The sequenced sample was blood. These receptors came from a woman in her thirties or forties in good health.

Notes on this clonotype: This clone may be a read error of a much larger clone one base away. The CDR3 DNA is TGTGCCACCGTGACGCCAGCTGGGGCCAACGTCCTGACTTTC. This codes for CATVTPAGANVLTF. The V call is TRBV28, the J call TRBJ2-6; D remains ambiguous. Per the germline V gene, CDR1 is MDHEN and CDR2 is SYDVKM. Between the trimmed V and J ends, which lost 10 bases and 2 bases, there was a span of 12 bases. The CDR3 consists of 14 residues.

A single count supports this clonotype. V and J are TRBV7-9 and TRBJ1-2; possibly TRBD1 for D (6 bases). The germline CDR1 and CDR2 sequences are SEHNR and FQNEAQ (reference sequence). Between the trimmed V and J ends, which lost 2 bases and 6 bases, there was a span of 19 bases. CDR3 length: 16 amino acids. The CDR3 region is CASSLNSDSPGNGYTF. The CDR3 nucleotides are TGTGCCAGCAGCTTAAATTCGGACAGCCCGGGCAATGGCTACACCTTC.

This clonotype was seen ten or more times. The chain uses TRBV7-3 and TRBJ2-5; 9 positions match TRBD1. With V trimmed by 5 bases and J by 9 bases, 13 bases remained unmatched. Germline-derived CDR1 and CDR2 are SGHTA and FQGTGA. This CDR3 spans 15 amino acids. The CDR3 DNA is TGTGCCAGCAGCCCCGGACAGGGGCCACCGTTGGCCCAGTACTTC. Translated, it gives CASSPGQGPPLAQYF.

This clonotype was counted between two and nine times. The chain uses TRBV6-5 and TRBJ2-7; the D gene is possibly TRBD2 (6 bases). The V end lost 7 bases, the J end lost 7 bases, and 23 bases lay between the germline ends. The CDR3 is 15 residues long. Germline V gene sequence: CDR1 MNHEY, CDR2 SVGAGI. CDR3 DNA sequence: TGTGCCAGCACCCTAAATCAGGGTTCCGGGGGAGAGCAGTACTTC. This codes for CASTLNQGSGGEQYF.